The TCR beta chain described here comes from a study of cytotoxic CD8 clonotypes in ibrutinib-treated CLL. Study-level findings and limits: Baseline values of clonality outstripped age-matched healthy donors and followed circulating CD8+ T-cell counts.

Frozen PBMC stocks contributed roughly 2 micrograms of genomic DNA to the TCR beta libraries. The targeted sequencing depth was 1 in 200,000 to 1 in 1 million T cells. The assay was immunoSEQ multiplex PCR, and TCRdb's table has in-frame clones only and misses some. The data contain around 27,000 clones, roughly 59% of them singletons. This clone came up once. Its antigen is unidentified. Trimming took 3 bases from V and 2 from J, leaving 12 bases between them. CDR3 length equals 15 residues. Germline V CDR1 and CDR2: MDHEN, SYDVKM. The clonotype originates from a human donor with chronic lymphocytic leukemia. V gene TRBV28 combines with J gene TRBJ2-3; D tentatively fits TRBD1 or TRBD2 (5 bases each). The sample was PBMCs, taken before ibrutinib treatment. Here the CDR3 reads CASSLHGGVTDTQYF. As DNA, the CDR3 is TGTGCCAGCAGTTTGCATGGGGGAGTCACAGATACGCAGTATTTT.